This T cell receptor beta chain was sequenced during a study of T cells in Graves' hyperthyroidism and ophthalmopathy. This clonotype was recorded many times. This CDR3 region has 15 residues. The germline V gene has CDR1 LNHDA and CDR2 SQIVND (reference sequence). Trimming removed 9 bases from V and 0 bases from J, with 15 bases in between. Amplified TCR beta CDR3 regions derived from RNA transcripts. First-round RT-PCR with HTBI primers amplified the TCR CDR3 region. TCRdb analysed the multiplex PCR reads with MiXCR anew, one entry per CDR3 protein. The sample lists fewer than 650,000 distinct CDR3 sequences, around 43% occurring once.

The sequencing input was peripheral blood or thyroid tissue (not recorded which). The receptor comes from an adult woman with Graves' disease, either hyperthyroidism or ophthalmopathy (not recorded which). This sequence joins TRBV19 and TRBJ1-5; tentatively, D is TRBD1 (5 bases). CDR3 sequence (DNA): TGTGCCAGCCGGTGGGGCCTAGATAGCAATCAGCCCCAGCATTTT. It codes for CASRWGLDSNQPQHF.